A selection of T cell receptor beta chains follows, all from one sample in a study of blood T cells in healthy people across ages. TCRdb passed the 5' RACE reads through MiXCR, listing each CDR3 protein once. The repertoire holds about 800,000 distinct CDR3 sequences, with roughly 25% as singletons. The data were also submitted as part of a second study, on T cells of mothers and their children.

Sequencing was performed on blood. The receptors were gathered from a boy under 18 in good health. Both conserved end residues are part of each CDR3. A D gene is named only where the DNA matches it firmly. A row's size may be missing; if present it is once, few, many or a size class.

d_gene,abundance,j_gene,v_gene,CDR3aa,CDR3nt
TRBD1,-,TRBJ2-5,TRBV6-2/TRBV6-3,CASSYWSGGKTQYF,TGTGCCAGTAGTTATTGGTCAGGGGGAAAGACCCAGTACTTC
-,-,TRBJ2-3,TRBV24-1,CATSDAMTDTQYF,TGTGCCACCAGTGATGCGATGACAGATACGCAGTATTTT
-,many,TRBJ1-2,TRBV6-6,CASTGMLGHGYTF,TGTGCCAGCACCGGGATGTTGGGGCATGGCTACACCTTC
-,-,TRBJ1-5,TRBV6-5,CASSSDGDQPQHF,TGTGCCAGCAGTTCCGACGGCGATCAGCCCCAGCATTTT
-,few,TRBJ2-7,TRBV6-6,CASSDVGDKTYEQYF,TGTGCCAGCAGTGACGTTGGTGATAAGACCTACGAGCAGTACTTC
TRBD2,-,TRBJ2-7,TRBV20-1,CSARSLAGVPYEQYF,TGCAGTGCTAGATCCCTAGCGGGGGTTCCCTACGAGCAGTACTTC
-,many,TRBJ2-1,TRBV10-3,CAITRGLAVNEQFF,TGTGCCATCACTCGGGGACTCGCGGTTAATGAGCAGTTCTTC
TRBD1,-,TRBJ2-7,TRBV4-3,CASSQDFGAGGNEQYF,TGCGCCAGCAGCCAAGATTTTGGGGCAGGGGGTAACGAGCAGTACTTC
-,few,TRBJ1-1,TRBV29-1,CSVAGGARTEAFF,TGCAGCGTTGCGGGTGGGGCTCGGACTGAAGCTTTCTTT
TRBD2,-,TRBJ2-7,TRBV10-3,CAIRGTSGRSSYEQYF,TGTGCCATCAGGGGGACTAGCGGGAGGTCCTCCTACGAGCAGTACTTC
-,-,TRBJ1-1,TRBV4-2,CASSQDQGHGTEAFF,TGTGCCAGCAGCCAAGATCAGGGACATGGGACTGAAGCTTTCTTT
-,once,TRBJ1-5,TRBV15,CATSRESPDPNQPQHF,TGTGCCACCAGCAGAGAAAGCCCCGATCCCAATCAGCCCCAGCATTTT
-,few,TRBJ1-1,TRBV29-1,CTANRDGTEAFF,TGCACGGCCAACCGTGACGGGACTGAAGCTTTCTTT
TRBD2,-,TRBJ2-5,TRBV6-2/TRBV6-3,CAASASGETQYF,TGTGCCGCCTCGGCTAGCGGTGAGACCCAGTACTTC
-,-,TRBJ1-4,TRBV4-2,CASSQAPGPATNEKLFF,TGTGCCAGCAGCCAGGCACCGGGGCCTGCAACTAATGAAAAACTGTTTTTT
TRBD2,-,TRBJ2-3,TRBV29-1,CSVGLVDLGDTQYF,TGCAGCGTGGGACTAGTGGATTTAGGGGATACGCAGTATTTT
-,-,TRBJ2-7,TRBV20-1,CSARPSGGEERYEQYF,TGCAGTGCTAGACCCTCCGGCGGGGAGGAACGCTACGAGCAGTACTTC
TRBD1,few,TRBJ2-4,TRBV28,CASSSSSPGQGVEYF,TGTGCCAGCAGTTCATCTTCACCGGGACAGGGAGTTGAGTACTTC
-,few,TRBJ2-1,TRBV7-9,CASSLGDPEQFF,TGTGCCAGCAGCTTGGGTGACCCTGAGCAGTTCTTC
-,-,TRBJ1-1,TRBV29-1,CSVTMVNTEAFF,TGCAGCGTTACAATGGTGAACACTGAAGCTTTCTTT
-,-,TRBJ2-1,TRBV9,CASSVGVGVKNEQFF,TGTGCCAGCAGCGTAGGGGTGGGGGTGAAGAATGAGCAGTTCTTC
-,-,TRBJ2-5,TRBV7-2,CASSLGAGSDTQYF,TGTGCCAGCAGCTTAGGGGCAGGGTCGGATACCCAGTACTTC
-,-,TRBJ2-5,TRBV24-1,CATSDPRQTQETQYF,TGTGCCACCAGTGATCCCCGACAGACACAAGAGACCCAGTACTTC
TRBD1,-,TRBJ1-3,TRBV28,CASSPPASRDRFWDTIYF,TGTGCCAGCAGTCCCCCGGCAAGCCGGGACAGATTTTGGGACACCATATATTTT
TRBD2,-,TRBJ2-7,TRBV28,CASSGMTSGSSYEQYF,TGTGCCAGCAGTGGCATGACTAGCGGTAGCTCCTACGAGCAGTACTTC
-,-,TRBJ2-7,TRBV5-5,CASSKDSIYEQYF,TGTGCCAGCAGCAAGGACAGTATCTACGAGCAGTACTTC
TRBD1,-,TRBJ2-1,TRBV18,CASSPDRDRQFF,TGTGCCAGCTCACCAGACAGGGATAGGCAGTTCTTC
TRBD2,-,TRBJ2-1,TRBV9,CASSVSLAGLRNEQFF,TGTGCCAGCAGCGTATCACTAGCGGGATTGAGAAATGAGCAGTTCTTC
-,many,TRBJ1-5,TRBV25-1,CASSRRGDHQPQHF,TGTGCCAGCAGCCGTAGGGGGGACCATCAGCCCCAGCATTTT
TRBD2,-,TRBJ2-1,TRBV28,CASSSSGRDVIEQFF,TGTGCCAGCAGTTCCAGCGGGAGAGACGTCATTGAGCAGTTCTTC
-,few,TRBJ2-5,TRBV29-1,CSVETRPTTGTQYF,TGCAGCGTTGAAACTAGGCCCACGACTGGAACCCAGTACTTC
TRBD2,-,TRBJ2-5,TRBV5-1,CASRPGRKEGLQETQYF,TGCGCCAGCAGACCTGGACGAAAGGAGGGACTACAAGAGACCCAGTACTTC
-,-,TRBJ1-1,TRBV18,CASSPTRGAEAFF,TGTGCCAGCTCACCAACCAGAGGGGCTGAAGCTTTCTTT
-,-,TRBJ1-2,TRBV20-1,CSAPEGVNYGYTF,TGCAGTGCTCCCGAGGGTGTTAACTATGGCTACACCTTC
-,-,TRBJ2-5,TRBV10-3,CAIGATQETQYF,TGTGCCATCGGAGCTACGCAAGAGACCCAGTACTTC
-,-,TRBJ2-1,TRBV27,CASTDKLQSSYNEQFF,TGTGCCAGCACCGACAAGTTGCAAAGCTCCTACAATGAGCAGTTCTTC
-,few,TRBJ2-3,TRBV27,CASSSVSGFSSTDTQYF,TGTGCCAGCAGTTCGGTCTCCGGGTTCTCTAGCACAGATACGCAGTATTTT
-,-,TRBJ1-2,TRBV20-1,CSASLGGGGGYTF,TGCAGTGCCAGCCTCGGGGGCGGGGGAGGCTACACCTTC
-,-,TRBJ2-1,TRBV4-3,CASSQDLAAYNEQFF,TGCGCCAGCAGCCAAGACCTAGCTGCCTACAATGAGCAGTTCTTC
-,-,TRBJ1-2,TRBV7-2,CASSLEHGRNQGYTF,TGTGCCAGCAGCTTAGAACACGGCAGGAATCAGGGCTACACCTTC
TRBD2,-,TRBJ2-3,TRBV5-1,CASSLVGTRADTQYF,TGCGCCAGCAGCTTGGTAGGGACTAGGGCAGACACGCAGTATTTT
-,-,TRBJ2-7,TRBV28,CASSSSLPEQYF,TGTGCCAGCAGTTCCTCCCTCCCCGAGCAGTACTTC
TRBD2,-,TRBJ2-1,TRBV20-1,CSARERGFESWYQFF,TGCAGTGCTAGAGAGCGGGGGTTTGAATCTTGGTACCAGTTCTTC
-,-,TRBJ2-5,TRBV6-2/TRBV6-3,CASIGRLQETQYF,TGTGCCAGCATCGGGCGGTTGCAAGAGACCCAGTACTTC
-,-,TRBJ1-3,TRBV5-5,CASTRQSVIGNTIYF,TGTGCCAGCACCCGACAGAGCGTTATTGGAAACACCATATATTTT
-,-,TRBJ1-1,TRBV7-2,CASSFLAEEAFF,TGTGCCAGCAGCTTTCTGGCTGAAGAAGCTTTCTTT